Below are 24 T cell receptor beta chains sequenced from a single sample in a study of blood T cell repertoires in COVID-19. The repertoire was sequenced with immunoSEQ multiplex PCR; TCRdb's copy has only in-frame clones and lacks some. The sample holds around 300,000 clones, 85% to 90% seen once. Specimen: PBMCs or T cells enriched from blood (not recorded which). The receptors were gathered from a woman between 18 and 29 years old who had recovered from COVID-19.

The V gene is TRBV30, the J gene TRBJ2-7; D uncertain. This CDR3 has 11 amino acids. V was clipped by 6 bases and J by 2 bases, with 8 bases between them. CDR1 and CDR2 from the germline V gene are GTSNPN and SVGIG (reference sequence). The CDR3 region is CACLGAYEQYF. CDR3 bases: TGTGCCTGCCTCGGAGCCTACGAGCAGTACTTC. The variable domain in full, with the rest retrieved from reference TRBV30 and TRBJ2-7, is SQTIHQWPATLVQPVGSPLSLECTVEGTSNPNLYWYRQAAGRGLQLLFYSVGIGQISSEVPQNLSASRPQDRQFILSSKKLLLSDSGFYLCACLGAYEQYFGPGTRLTVT.

The chain employs TRBV5-1 and TRBJ2-7; the match to TRBD1 covers 10 bases. The CDR3 extends over 18 amino acids. Germline CDR1 reads SGHRS; CDR2 reads YFSETQ. After removal of 0 bases from V and 2 bases from J, the junction contained 11 bases not matched to a gene. CDR3 protein: CASSLETGGVRGAYEQYF. The CDR3 region has the DNA TGCGCCAGCAGCTTGGAGACAGGGGGCGTACGGGGAGCCTACGAGCAGTACTTC.

The chain has TRBV20-1 and TRBJ1-5; the match to TRBD1 covers 7 bases. The J segment lost 3 bases and the V segment lost 3 bases, leaving 8 bases of the junction unmatched. The CDR3 length is 15 residues. In germline, CDR1 is DFQATT, CDR2 SNEGSKA (reference sequence). CDR3 amino acids: CSASATTGNNQPQHF. As DNA, the CDR3 is TGCAGTGCTAGTGCGACGACAGGGAACAATCAGCCCCAGCATTTT.

The genes are TRBV7-8 and TRBJ1-6; D is uncertain. Trimming removed 4 bases from V and 9 bases from J, with 13 bases in between. The CDR3 contains 14 residues. Germline loops: CDR1 SGHVS, CDR2 FQNEAQ. The CDR3 DNA is TGTGCCAGCAGCTGGGCCGGTATGGGTTCACCCCTCCACTTT. This translates into CASSWAGMGSPLHF.

The chain couples TRBV28 to TRBJ2-2; D ambiguous. Deletions cut 6 bases from V and 7 bases from J, with 15 bases between. The CDR3 covers 14 residues. Germline V gives CDR1 MDHEN, CDR2 SYDVKM. As DNA, the CDR3 is TGTGCCAGCAGCCCTGCTCTGTCGGTCGGGGAGCTGTTTTTT. Residues: CASSPALSVGELFF.

The rearrangement links TRBV5-1 to TRBJ1-5; TRBD1 agrees at 9 bases. Per the germline V gene, CDR1 is SGHRS and CDR2 is YFSETQ. CDR3 length: 14 amino acids. V lost 4 bases and J lost 7; bases outside the gene matches: 6. The CDR3 nucleotides read TGCGCCAGCAGCCCGGGACAGGGAAGCCAGCCCCAGCATTTT. Amino acids: CASSPGQGSQPQHF.

This clone was recorded once. The chain uses TRBV11-2 and TRBJ1-1; a possible D gene is TRBD1 (5 bases). Trimming cost V 10 bases and J 4 bases, with 13 bases left between them. CDR3 length: 12 amino acids. Germline V gene lookup returns CDR1 SGHAT and CDR2 FQNNGV. CDR3 nucleotides: TGTGCCACCCGTTCGGGGGGCACTGAAGCTTTCTTT. Residues: CATRSGGTEAFF.

V usage is TRBV9 and J usage is TRBJ1-1, with 9 positions matching TRBD1. Losses at the gene ends were 3 bases for V and 5 bases for J; bases not matched to a gene: 5. CDR1 is SGDLS and CDR2 is YYNGEE in the germline V gene. This CDR3 is 14 amino acids long. The DNA of the CDR3 is TGTGCCAGCAGCGCCAACAGGGGGCTTACTGAAGCTTTCTTT. Its protein is CASSANRGLTEAFF.

The rearrangement joins TRBV21-1 to TRBJ1-5. TRBV21-1 is a pseudogene. This CDR3 region has 16 residues. CDR3 sequence (DNA): TGTGCCAGCAGCAAATTTAGGAGGGAGGGCAATCAGCCCCAGCATTTT. This codes for CASSKFRREGNQPQHF.

The chain has TRBV21-1 and TRBJ1-2. TRBV21-1 is assigned pseudogene status. This CDR3 has 13 residues. CDR3 residues: CASPAGFMQGYTF. DNA for the CDR3: TGTGCCAGCCCGGCGGGGTTCATGCAAGGCTACACCTTC.

This clone was found a few times. The rearrangement uses TRBV18 and TRBJ1-1; possible D gene TRBD1, 5 bases. V gave up 1 base and J gave up 4 bases, with 13 bases separating them. The germline gives CDR1 KGHSH, CDR2 LQKENI. The CDR3 extends over 15 amino acids. CDR3 amino acids: CASSPRDFASTEAFF. CDR3 in DNA: TGTGCCAGCTCACCACGGGACTTTGCTTCCACTGAAGCTTTCTTT.

J is TRBJ2-2 and V is TRBV15, with TRBD1 identical over 9 bases. Trimming took 1 base from V and 5 from J; bases not matched to a gene: 8. Germline assignment: CDR1 LNHNV and CDR2 YYDKDF (reference sequence). The CDR3 contains 17 residues. This chain's CDR3 is CATSRGIGQGMTGELFF. The CDR3 region has the DNA TGTGCCACCAGCAGAGGAATTGGACAGGGGATGACCGGGGAGCTGTTTTTT.

In its sample, this clone was seen once. The J gene is TRBJ2-1, the V gene TRBV28, with TRBD2 matching over 8 bases. The CDR3 loop spans 16 amino acids. The junction had 8 bases not matched to a gene; V was cut back by 4 bases and J by 3 bases. CDR1 and CDR2 (germline): MDHEN, SYDVKM. The CDR3 bases are TGTGCCAGCAGTTACGACGGGGGGGCGTTCTACAATGAGCAGTTCTTC. Residues: CASSYDGGAFYNEQFF.

The sample holds a few counts of this clone. This chain connects TRBV27 to TRBJ1-1, with 7 positions matching TRBD1. This CDR3 has 14 amino acids. In germline, CDR1 is MNHEY, CDR2 SMNVEV (reference sequence). With V trimmed by 2 bases and J by 3 bases, 3 bases remained unmatched. CDR3 sequence (DNA): TGTGCCAGCAGTTTACCCGGGACAGACACTGAAGCTTTCTTT. Translated: CASSLPGTDTEAFF.

The rearrangement uses TRBV7-2 and TRBJ1-3; D remains ambiguous. CDR1 SGHTA and CDR2 FQGNSA come from the germline V gene. Deletions cut 5 bases from V and 4 bases from J, with 15 bases between. This CDR3 contains 15 residues. DNA for the CDR3: TGTGCCAGCAGCCCCTTTCTGGGAGTCGGAAACACCATATATTTT. Translated, it gives CASSPFLGVGNTIYF.

This sequence joins TRBV11-2 and TRBJ2-3; 11 positions agree with TRBD2. CDR3 size: 17 residues. The germline gives CDR1 SGHAT, CDR2 FQNNGV. V was clipped by 4 bases and J by 1 base; unmatched bases: 7. This CDR3 is CASSSTLAGGGTDTQYF. CDR3 coding DNA: TGTGCCAGCAGCTCGACCCTAGCGGGGGGCGGCACAGATACGCAGTATTTT.

The chain has TRBV19 and TRBJ2-1; 7 nucleotides match TRBD1. The J segment lost 2 bases and the V segment lost 5 bases, leaving 9 bases of the junction unmatched. The CDR3 runs 16 residues. Per germline, CDR1 LNHDA and CDR2 SQIVND (reference sequence). This CDR3 reads CASSWGGTAPYNEQFF. CDR3 DNA sequence: TGTGCCAGTAGTTGGGGTGGGACAGCGCCCTACAATGAGCAGTTCTTC.

The chain recombines TRBV6-5 with TRBJ2-5; D is possibly TRBD1 (5 bases). This CDR3 spans 12 amino acids. V was pared by 8 bases and J by 3 bases, with 10 bases between. Per the germline V gene, CDR1 is MNHEY and CDR2 is SVGAGI. CDR3: CASARGEETQYF. CDR3 in DNA: TGTGCCAGCGCTAGGGGCGAAGAGACCCAGTACTTC.

J is TRBJ1-4 and V is TRBV5-4; 7 bases agree with TRBD1. The germline gives CDR1 SGHNT, CDR2 YYREEE (reference sequence). After removal of 3 bases from V and 3 bases from J, the junction contained 8 bases not matched to a gene. This CDR3 has 16 residues. In nucleotides, the CDR3 is TGTGCCAGCAGCTATACAGGGGTCGACCCTAATGAAAAACTGTTTTTT. Translating it yields CASSYTGVDPNEKLFF. Full variable domain (remainder filled in from reference TRBV5-4 and TRBJ1-4): ETGVTQSPTHLIKTRGQQVTLRCSSQSGHNTVSWYQQALGQGPQFIFQYYREEENGRGNFPPRFSGLQFPNYSSELNVNALELDDSALYLCASSYTGVDPNEKLFFGSGTQLSVL.

Details on this clone: A junction end diverges from the germline sequence, so it may reflect a read error. J is TRBJ2-5 and V is TRBV7-9, with 12 nucleotides matching TRBD2. This CDR3 is 14 amino acids long. Germline CDR1 SEHNR, CDR2 FQNEAQ (reference sequence). The CDR3 sequence: CASSLAGGPQTQYF. Here the CDR3 DNA reads TGTGCCAGCAGCCTAGCGGGGGGGCCGCAGACCCAGTACTTC.

The chain has TRBV1 and TRBJ2-5; TRBD2 is the table's D call, not checked against the DNA. TRBV1 is annotated as a pseudogene. The CDR3 covers 16 residues. The CDR3 DNA follows: TGCACCAGCAGCCAGATAGCGGGGGGGCCGTCAGAGACCCAGTACTTC. Its protein is CTSSQIAGGPSETQYF.

V and J are TRBV11-2 and TRBJ1-3; TRBD1 aligns across 8 bases. This CDR3 contains 18 residues. Germline values: CDR1 SGHAT, CDR2 FQNNGV. With 1 base clipped from V and 0 bases from J, the junction kept 8 bases outside the gene matches. The CDR3 reads CASSLVGQGASSGNTIYF. CDR3 nucleotide sequence: TGTGCCAGCAGCTTAGTTGGCCAGGGGGCCAGCTCTGGAAACACCATATATTTT.

V and J are TRBV5-6 and TRBJ1-1, with 10 bases lining up with TRBD1. The CDR3 extends over 13 amino acids. From germline, CDR1 is SGHDT and CDR2 YYEEEE. V gave up 3 bases and J gave up 9 bases; unmatched junction bases: 5. The chain's CDR3 is CASSSWDRGKAFF. DNA for the CDR3: TGTGCCAGCAGCTCATGGGACAGGGGAAAAGCTTTCTTT.

Written as DNA, the CDR3 is TGTGCCAGCAGCTTTTTCGGTCAGGGCTCAGCAACTAATGAAAAACTGTTTTTT. Its protein is CASSFFGQGSATNEKLFF. The V call is TRBV7-9, the J call TRBJ1-4, with a tentative D call TRBD1 (5 bases). Trimming stripped 3 bases from V and 0 bases from J, with 17 bases between. The germline gives CDR1 SEHNR, CDR2 FQNEAQ (reference sequence). The CDR3 extends over 18 amino acids.